These 27 T cell receptor beta chains were sequenced from one sample in a study of shared clonotypes between healthy human individuals. Cells designated naive CD8 were CD45RO-negative and were positively selected for CCR7, with terminally differentiated effector memory CD45RA+ cells excluded. Generated by immunoSEQ multiplex PCR, the TCRdb table keeps only in-frame clones and is missing some. The table records about 2.2 million clones, 85% to 95% of them present only once. The sample taken for sequencing was naive CD8+ T cells from PBMCs. All receptors derive from a young man in good health. Some clones in this sample may be carry-over from other donors' samples.

As concerns this clone: This same CDR3 is encoded by further DNA sequences in the sample. V is TRBV9 and J is TRBJ2-5; the D gene is possibly TRBD2 (5 bases). Germline values: CDR1 SGDLS, CDR2 YYNGEE. The CDR3 consists of 13 residues. The V gene lost 0 bases and the J gene lost 3 bases, with 6 bases spanning the gap. In DNA, the CDR3 is TGTGCCAGCAGCGTAGACGGGAAAGAGACCCAGTACTTC. This encodes CASSVDGKETQYF.

The chain has TRBV5-5 and TRBJ2-1; D gene unclear. Germline values: CDR1 SGHKS, CDR2 YYEKEE (reference sequence). This CDR3 comprises 12 residues. V gave up 0 bases and J gave up 9 bases, with 7 bases separating them. The CDR3 sequence is CASSLDRVEQFF. As DNA, the CDR3 is TGTGCCAGCAGCTTGGATAGAGTTGAGCAGTTCTTC.

This chain uses TRBV27 with TRBJ2-1; D ambiguous. V lost 4 bases and J 0 bases, leaving 13 bases between the germline ends. Germline V CDR1 and CDR2: MNHEY, SMNVEV (reference sequence). This CDR3 is 16 amino acids long. In DNA, the CDR3 is TGTGCCAGCAGTTCAGCCCACTCAGCCTCCTACAATGAGCAGTTCTTC. Translation: CASSSAHSASYNEQFF.

The chain carries TRBV5-5 and TRBJ1-1; D is perhaps TRBD1 (5 bases). The CDR3 has 15 residues. Germline assignment: CDR1 SGHKS and CDR2 YYEKEE (reference sequence). Trimming pared 2 bases from V and 1 base from J, leaving 12 bases between. CDR3 sequence: CASSFLGARNTEAFF. The CDR3 coding sequence is TGTGCCAGCAGCTTCTTAGGGGCTCGGAACACTGAAGCTTTCTTT.

This rearrangement joins TRBV2 to TRBJ1-3; no clear D. The CDR3 spans 16 residues. V was trimmed by 2 bases and J by 0 bases, leaving 11 bases between them. The V gene's germline CDR1 is SNHLY and CDR2 FYNNEI. The CDR3 DNA reads TGTGCCAGCAGTGAATACCCCGAGAGCTCTGGAAACACCATATATTTT. The encoded protein is CASSEYPESSGNTIYF.

V usage is TRBV10-3 and J usage is TRBJ2-7; D possibly corresponds to TRBD1 (6 bases). V was shortened by 2 bases and J by 3 bases, with 14 bases between the two germline ends. The CDR3 is made up of 15 amino acids. Germline loops: CDR1 ENHRY, CDR2 SYGVKD. DNA for the CDR3: TGTGCCATCAGTGAGGGACAGCTACACATCTACGAGCAGTACTTC. Protein product: CAISEGQLHIYEQYF.

This clone was seen only once. This chain joins TRBV5-6 and TRBJ2-5; TRBD2 aligns across 11 bases. CDR1 SGHDT and CDR2 YYEEEE come from the germline V gene. Trimming cost V 4 bases and J 0 bases; bases outside gene matches: 8. This CDR3 comprises 17 residues. The CDR3 loop reads CASSPGLADLYQETQYF. CDR3 DNA sequence: TGTGCCAGCAGCCCGGGACTAGCGGATTTGTACCAAGAGACCCAGTACTTC. Drawing the rest from reference TRBV5-6 and TRBJ2-5, the complete variable domain is DAGVTQSPTHLIKTRGQQVTLRCSPKSGHDTVSWYQQALGQGPQFIFQYYEEEERQRGNFPDRFSGHQFPNYSSELNVNALLLGDSALYLCASSPGLADLYQETQYFGPGTRLLVL.

This clone was seen once. The J gene is TRBJ1-5, the V gene TRBV25-1; D gene unclear. The CDR3 extends over 14 amino acids. Trimming took off 2 bases at V and 6 bases at J, with 11 bases between the two ends. Germline V gene data show CDR1 as MGHDK and CDR2 as SYGVNS. The CDR3 here is CASSERGDAQPQHF. CDR3 DNA: TGTGCCAGCAGTGAACGGGGTGACGCTCAGCCCCAGCATTTT.

This clone appeared a single time. The rearrangement links TRBV4-3 to TRBJ1-2, with 10 bases fitting TRBD1. After removal of 0 bases from V and 4 bases from J, the junction contained 5 bases not matched to a gene. The CDR3 contains 16 residues. The V gene's germline CDR1 is LGHNA and CDR2 YSLEER. The CDR3 coding sequence is TGCGCCAGCAGCCAAGACCGGACAGGGGGGGCCTATGGCTACACCTTC. Translated, it gives CASSQDRTGGAYGYTF.

The V and J genes are TRBV6-6 and TRBJ2-7; D might be TRBD2 (5 bases). The CDR3 has 13 residues. V lost 5 bases to trimming and J lost 5 bases, with 13 bases between them. Germline V gene sequence: CDR1 MNHNY, CDR2 SVGAGI (reference sequence). CDR3 amino acids: CASSDRTFDEQYF. The CDR3 DNA follows: TGTGCCAGCAGTGACCGGACTTTCGACGAGCAGTACTTC.

V gene TRBV6-5 combines with J gene TRBJ2-7, with 11 bases fitting TRBD2. V was clipped by 6 bases and J by 7 bases; unmatched bases: 5. Looked up from germline, CDR1 is MNHEY and CDR2 is SVGAGI. The CDR3 spans 13 residues. This chain's CDR3 is CASRVAGGWEQYF. The CDR3 DNA reads as TGTGCCAGCAGGGTAGCGGGAGGGTGGGAGCAGTACTTC.

Remarks on this clone: At the DNA level, this CDR3 is encoded by other sequences in the same sample as well. V and J are TRBV5-1 and TRBJ2-7; no definite D call. The germline gives CDR1 SGHRS, CDR2 YFSETQ. V lost 2 bases and J lost 0, with 6 bases in between. There are 13 residues in the CDR3. The CDR3 loop is CASSFDSSYEQYF. The CDR3 nucleotides read TGCGCCAGCAGCTTCGACTCCTCCTACGAGCAGTACTTC.

The chain has TRBV6-5 and TRBJ1-4; D gene uncertain. The CDR3 sequence is 15 residues long. CDR1 and CDR2 from the germline V gene are MNHEY and SVGAGI. The V end lost 1 base, the J end lost 6 bases, and 12 bases lay between the germline ends. DNA for the CDR3: TGTGCCAGCAGTTACTTCGGTTCGGCGGATGAAAAACTGTTTTTT. It is translated as CASSYFGSADEKLFF.

This chain joins TRBV5-6 and TRBJ2-7; no firm D call. The CDR3 spans 13 residues. The V end lost 0 bases, the J end lost 4 bases, and 8 bases lay between the germline ends. Germline CDR1 reads SGHDT; CDR2 reads YYEEEE. CDR3 in DNA: TGTGCCAGCAGCTTGGCGAATGGTTACGAGCAGTACTTC. Protein sequence: CASSLANGYEQYF.

The V gene is TRBV7-2, the J gene TRBJ2-4; D is unresolved. Germline V gene lookup returns CDR1 SGHTA and CDR2 FQGNSA. Trimming cost V 5 bases and J 10 bases, with 12 bases left between them. The CDR3 length is 12 residues. CDR3 sequence: CASSPMGRIQYF. The CDR3, as DNA: TGTGCCAGCAGCCCCATGGGTCGAATTCAGTACTTC.

This rearrangement joins TRBV27 to TRBJ2-5; 9 bases map to TRBD1. Germline CDR1 and CDR2: MNHEY and SMNVEV (reference sequence). The CDR3 has 14 residues. Losses at the gene ends were 5 bases for V and 3 bases for J; bases not matched to a gene: 4. The CDR3 spells CASSGGTGKETQYF. CDR3 nucleotide sequence: TGTGCCAGCAGTGGAGGGACAGGGAAAGAGACCCAGTACTTC.

The rearrangement links TRBV9 to TRBJ1-1; D not resolved. The CDR3 runs 16 residues. Germline V gene data show CDR1 as SGDLS and CDR2 as YYNGEE. V was clipped by 4 bases and J by 0 bases, with 16 bases between them. For the CDR3, the DNA is TGTGCCAGCAGCCCTTTCGGGTCAGACATGAACACTGAAGCTTTCTTT. This encodes CASSPFGSDMNTEAFF.

V usage is TRBV7-9 and J usage is TRBJ2-7, with TRBD1 identical over 8 bases. The junction had 8 bases not matched to a gene; V was cut back by 2 bases and J by 5 bases. This CDR3 is 15 amino acids long. The germline V gene has CDR1 SEHNR and CDR2 FQNEAQ (reference sequence). The CDR3 is CASSLSSTGGHEQYF. CDR3 bases: TGTGCCAGCAGCTTATCGAGTACAGGGGGGCACGAGCAGTACTTC.

The genes are TRBV5-6 and TRBJ2-7, with D unclear. Looked up from germline, CDR1 is SGHDT and CDR2 is YYEEEE. The V end lost 2 bases, the J end lost 6 bases, and 15 bases lay between the germline ends. CDR3 length equals 14 residues. CDR3 in amino acids: CASSFGTSTVEQYF. CDR3 sequence (DNA): TGTGCCAGCAGCTTTGGTACTTCCACGGTCGAGCAGTACTTC.

This chain connects TRBV7-9 to TRBJ2-7; 7 nucleotides align to TRBD1. Germline assignment: CDR1 SEHNR and CDR2 FQNEAQ (reference sequence). Trimming cost V 6 bases and J 6 bases; bases outside gene matches: 5. CDR3 length equals 12 residues. Written as DNA, the CDR3 is TGTGCCAGCAGATCGGGACAGTTCGAGCAGTACTTC. Translation: CASRSGQFEQYF.

This chain links TRBV30 with TRBJ2-7, with TRBD1 identical over 7 bases. The CDR3 consists of 13 residues. Per germline, CDR1 GTSNPN and CDR2 SVGIG (reference sequence). With 8 bases clipped from V and 3 bases from J, the junction kept 10 bases outside the gene matches. As DNA, the CDR3 is TGTGCCGGGGCCGGGACAGCGAACTACGAGCAGTACTTC. It encodes CAGAGTANYEQYF. Looking up the rest from reference TRBV30 and TRBJ2-7 gives the full variable domain: SQTIHQWPATLVQPVGSPLSLECTVEGTSNPNLYWYRQAAGRGLQLLFYSVGIGQISSEVPQNLSASRPQDRQFILSSKKLLLSDSGFYLCAGAGTANYEQYFGPGTRLTVT.

The rearrangement links TRBV27 to TRBJ2-7; D is ambiguous. The length of the CDR3 is 13 residues. CDR1 and CDR2 from the germline V gene are MNHEY and SMNVEV (reference sequence). V was cut by 1 base and J by 4 bases, with 8 bases left in between. Written as DNA, the CDR3 is TGTGCCAGCAGTTTATTGTCAAAATACGAGCAGTACTTC. Encoded protein: CASSLLSKYEQYF.

V usage is TRBV28 and J usage is TRBJ1-4; unclear D gene. Trimming left V 1 base short and J 0 bases short, with 6 bases between. Germline-derived CDR1 and CDR2 are MDHEN and SYDVKM. The CDR3 has 15 amino acids. CDR3 in DNA: TGTGCCAGCAGTTTATTGGTCGCAACTAATGAAAAACTGTTTTTT. Its translation: CASSLLVATNEKLFF.

The chain recombines TRBV15 with TRBJ2-3; 10 positions match TRBD2. The CDR3 sequence is 15 residues long. V shed 3 bases, J shed 3 bases, and the junction held 3 bases outside the gene matches. CDR1 and CDR2 (germline): LNHNV, YYDKDF (reference sequence). The CDR3 nucleotides read TGTGCCACCAGCAGCGGACTAGCGGAAACAGATACGCAGTATTTT. It specifies CATSSGLAETDTQYF.

The gene calls are TRBV7-2 and TRBJ1-5; no firm D call. V dropped 6 bases and J dropped 0 bases, with 9 bases sitting between them. This CDR3 spans 14 amino acids. Per germline, CDR1 SGHTA and CDR2 FQGNSA. DNA of the CDR3: TGTGCCAGCAGTTTCGTCGGTAGCAATCAGCCCCAGCATTTT. It translates to CASSFVGSNQPQHF. Full variable domain (remainder filled in from reference TRBV7-2 and TRBJ1-5): GAGVSQSPSNKVTEKGKDVELRCDPISGHTALYWYRQSLGQGLEFLIYFQGNSAPDKSGLPSDRFSAERTGGSVSTLTIQRTQQEDSAVYLCASSFVGSNQPQHFGDGTRLSIL.

In regard to this clone: This CDR3 is also generated by other DNA sequences in the sample. The gene calls are TRBV28 and TRBJ2-7, with a tentative D call TRBD2 (6 bases). From germline, CDR1 is MDHEN and CDR2 SYDVKM. The V end lost 6 bases, the J end lost 0 bases, and 9 bases lay between the germline ends. This CDR3 spans 13 amino acids. The CDR3: CASSPGSSYEQYF. In DNA form, the CDR3 reads TGTGCCAGCAGCCCCGGGAGCTCCTACGAGCAGTACTTC.

The rearrangement uses TRBV28 and TRBJ2-5; TRBD1 or TRBD2 may be the D gene (5 bases each). The CDR3 is 12 amino acids. With 7 bases removed from V and 5 bases from J, the gap between germline ends came to 11 bases. The V gene's germline CDR1 is MDHEN and CDR2 SYDVKM. CDR3 sequence reads: CASTTWGETQYF. CDR3 DNA: TGTGCCAGCACCACTTGGGGGGAGACCCAGTACTTC.